This TCR beta chain was recovered during a study of T cell repertoires in cytomegalovirus infection. For the study at large: TCR beta signatures that were public indicated CMV infection and matching HLA type.

TCRdb called the reads again in MiXCR, with one record for every CDR3 protein. Seen here are around 440,000 distinct CDR3 sequences, around 11% observed once, and the top ten hold about a tenth. This CDR3 has 14 amino acids. Per germline, CDR1 DFQATT and CDR2 SNEGSKA (reference sequence). After removal of 8 bases from V and 5 bases from J, the junction contained 11 bases not matched to a gene. The source is a human donor in good health (CMV status not recorded). Some clones in this sample may be carry-over from other donors' samples. J is TRBJ2-2 and V is TRBV20-1; 7 positions match TRBD1. The sample consisted of PBMCs. CDR3 loop: CSTIETGRTGELFF. The DNA of the CDR3 is TGCAGTACCATAGAGACAGGGCGGACCGGGGAGCTGTTTTTT.